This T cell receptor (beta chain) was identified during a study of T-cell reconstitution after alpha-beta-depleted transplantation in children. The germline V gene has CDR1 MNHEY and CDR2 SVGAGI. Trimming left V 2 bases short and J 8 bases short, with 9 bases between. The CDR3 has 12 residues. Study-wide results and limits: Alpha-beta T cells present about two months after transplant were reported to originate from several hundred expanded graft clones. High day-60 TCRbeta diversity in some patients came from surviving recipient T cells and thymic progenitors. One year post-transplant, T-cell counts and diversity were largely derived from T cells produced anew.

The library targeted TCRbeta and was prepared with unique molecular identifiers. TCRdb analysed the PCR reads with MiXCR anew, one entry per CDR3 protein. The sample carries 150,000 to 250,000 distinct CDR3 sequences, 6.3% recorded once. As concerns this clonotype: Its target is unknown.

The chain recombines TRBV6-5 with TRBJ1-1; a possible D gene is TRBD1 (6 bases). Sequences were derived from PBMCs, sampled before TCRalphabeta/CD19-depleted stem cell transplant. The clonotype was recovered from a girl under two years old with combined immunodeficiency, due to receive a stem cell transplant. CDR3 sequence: CASSYGGKEAFF. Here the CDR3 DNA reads TGTGCCAGCAGTTACGGGGGCAAGGAAGCTTTCTTT.